This T cell receptor beta chain was sequenced for a study of OX40 agonist ivuxolimab in advanced cancers. About the study as a whole: Ivuxolimab, which targeted the costimulatory receptor OX40 (CD134), was an agonistic, fully human IgG2 monoclonal antibody. Intravenous ivuxolimab was administered to patients every 2 weeks at six dose levels: 0.01, 0.1, 0.3, 1.5, 3 and 10 mg/kg. Of the approximately 54 patients in dose escalation, around 20 had hepatocellular carcinoma, around 15 had melanoma, 9 had renal cell carcinoma and 9 had head and neck cancer. In the dose-escalation cohort, 65% to 85% of patients were male, and the mean age was approximately 60 years with a range of roughly 20 to 80. Prior anti-PD-1, anti-PD-L1 or anti-CTLA-4 therapy was permitted, and 30% to 45% of dose-escalation patients had received checkpoint inhibitors. Three dose-escalation patients achieved partial responses, one with hepatocellular carcinoma and two with cutaneous melanoma. Peripheral TCRbeta sequencing aimed to test whether ivuxolimab altered TCR sequence diversity and caused clonal T-cell expansion. The paper reports the monotherapy dose-escalation portion (N of about 54 patients) of the phase I ivuxolimab trial.

A word on this clone: The target of this receptor is not known. No base-level quality is on record; no much larger clone is a single base apart.

The trial excluded patients who had a history of autoimmune disease or were on systemic immunosuppression. Peripheral blood for TCR sequencing was collected from all dose cohorts at baseline, on cycle 4 day 1, and on cycle 7 day 1. Samples came from an open-label, multicenter, first-in-human phase I dose-escalation trial of ivuxolimab. Adults with locally advanced or metastatic melanoma, renal cell carcinoma, hepatocellular carcinoma or head and neck squamous cell carcinoma were enrolled in the trial. Before TCR sequencing, CD4+ T cells and CD8+ T cells were sorted from peripheral blood as separate populations. Trimming leaves V shorter by 3 bases and J shorter by 4 bases, with the junction holding 11 bases beyond the gene matches. Spanning cysteine to phenylalanine, the CDR3 consists of 19 amino acids. Just the 57-base CDR3 DNA is kept, in frame starting at base 1. Broad study findings and their caveats: Which antigens the clonally expanded peripheral T cells were specific for was not determined. On average, CD8+ T cells showed more expanded clones than CD4+ T cells after ivuxolimab. At doses of 0.1 to 3.0 mg/kg, clonal expansion of both CD4+ and CD8+ T cells in blood was seen between baseline and week 6. In the 0.1-3.0 mg/kg groups, partial responders had among the lowest normalized peripheral clonal expansion, particularly in CD8+ T cells. Low levels of normalized T-cell clonal expansion were also seen in some patients who did not respond.

Genomic DNA was isolated from the sorted cells so that the TCRbeta CDR3 region could be sequenced. The immunoSEQ Assay was used for sequencing of TCRbeta CDR3 regions. The table was pulled from immuneACCESS by TCRdb, which kept in-frame rearrangements only. Such tables lose some clones; where checked, under half of the loss comes from unresolved V genes, and the rest has no known cause. The sample has around 25,000 clones on record, under 85% of them singletons. The ten largest clones represent about 8.1% of the sample. This sample comprised CD4+ or CD8+ T cells sorted from blood, obtained in a trial of the OX40 agonist ivuxolimab. This TCR derives from an adult with an advanced solid tumor such as melanoma, head and neck, liver or kidney cancer. The chain links TRBV23-1 with TRBJ2-1, with 14 bases in between that match TRBD2. TRBV23-1 has ORF status, its function being uncertain. The CDR3 loop reads CASSQDSGRTSGGYNEQFF. At the DNA level, the sequence is TGCGCCAGCAGTCAGGATTCGGGAAGGACTAGCGGGGGGTACAATGAGCAGTTCTTC.